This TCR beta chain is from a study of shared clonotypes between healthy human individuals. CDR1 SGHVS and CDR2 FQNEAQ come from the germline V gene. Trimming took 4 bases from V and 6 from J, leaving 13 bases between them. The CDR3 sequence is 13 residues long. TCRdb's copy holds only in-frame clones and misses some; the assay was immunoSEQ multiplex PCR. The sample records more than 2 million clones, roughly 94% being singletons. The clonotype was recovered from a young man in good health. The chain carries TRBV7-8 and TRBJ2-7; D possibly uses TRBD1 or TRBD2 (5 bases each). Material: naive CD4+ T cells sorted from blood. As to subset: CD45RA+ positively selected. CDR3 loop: CASSSNRGAEQYF. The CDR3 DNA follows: TGTGCCAGCAGCTCCAATCGGGGCGCCGAGCAGTACTTC.